This T cell receptor (beta chain) emerged from a study of CD8+ T cells in alopecia areata. Study overall: Tofacitinib ran 6 to 18 months, followed by 6 months off drug.

The V end was cut by 6 bases, the J end by 0 bases, with 19 bases between. Germline V gene lookup returns CDR1 SGDLS and CDR2 YYNGEE. The CDR3 spans 16 residues. Treatment: oral pan-JAK inhibitor, 5-10 mg twice daily. In regard to this clone: The antigen is not known.

In each case, RNA was isolated and then reverse transcribed into cDNA as the sequencing template. Clones were read by immunoSEQ multiplex PCR, and TCRdb kept only the in-frame ones, dropping some. The sample holds 200,000 to 250,000 clones, more than 30% seen once. General study results and limits: There was only one nonresponder, so it was unclear how baseline CD8+ expansion relates to response.

This clonotype was sampled from a human donor with alopecia areata. The sample here was CD4+ T cells sorted from blood, taken between weeks 30 and 35, from a patient treated with tofacitinib. The chain couples TRBV9 to TRBJ2-7; possible D gene TRBD2, 6 bases. The CDR3 reads CASTYAPDGSSYEQYF. The CDR3 DNA is TGTGCCAGCACTTACGCCCCGGACGGGAGCTCCTACGAGCAGTACTTC.